Following are 32 T cell receptor beta chains from one sample sequenced in a study of cytomegalovirus exposure and HLA in healthy donors. Data came from immunoSEQ multiplex PCR; TCRdb stores just in-frame clones and leaves some out. The table lists 95,000 to 120,000 clones, approximately 96% of them singletons. Source material: PBMCs. Source of these receptors: a young woman in good health and CMV-seronegative.

The chain combines TRBV30 with TRBJ2-7, with 9 positions matching TRBD1. Germline CDR1 GTSNPN, CDR2 SVGIG (reference sequence). The trim removed 1 base at V and 3 bases at J, leaving 1 base unmatched. CDR3 length equals 13 residues. CDR3 coding DNA: TGTGCCTGGAGTGGGGACAGGGTCTACGAGCAGTACTTC. Translating gives CAWSGDRVYEQYF.

The rearrangement links TRBV5-1 to TRBJ1-6; weak D call: TRBD1 (6 bases). V lost 6 bases, J lost 8 bases, and 18 bases lay in between. The germline V gene has CDR1 SGHRS and CDR2 YFSETQ. The CDR3 runs 15 residues. The CDR3 is CASNEPEQGYSPLHF. The DNA for the CDR3 is TGCGCCAGCAACGAACCCGAACAGGGATATTCACCCCTCCACTTT. Using reference TRBV5-1 and TRBJ1-6 for the parts outside the CDR3, the full variable domain is KAGVTQTPRYLIKTRGQQVTLSCSPISGHRSVSWYQQTPGQGLQFLFEYFSETQRNKGNFPGRFSGRQFSNSRSEMNVSTLELGDSALYLCASNEPEQGYSPLHFGNGTRLTVT.

V usage is TRBV7-2 and J usage is TRBJ2-5; tentatively, D is TRBD2 (5 bases). The CDR3 loop spans 15 amino acids. The germline V gene has CDR1 SGHTA and CDR2 FQGNSA. The germline V and J ends were trimmed by 1 base and 2 bases, with 11 bases remaining between them. This CDR3 reads CASSLGAGIQETQYF. CDR3 DNA sequence: TGTGCCAGCAGCTTAGGGGCGGGTATACAAGAGACCCAGTACTTC. Supplemented by reference TRBV7-2 and TRBJ2-5, the full variable domain reads GAGVSQSPSNKVTEKGKDVELRCDPISGHTALYWYRQSLGQGLEFLIYFQGNSAPDKSGLPSDRFSAERTGGSVSTLTIQRTQQEDSAVYLCASSLGAGIQETQYFGPGTRLLVL.

J is TRBJ1-4 and V is TRBV7-2; 7 bases are a match to TRBD1. Looked up from germline, CDR1 is SGHTA and CDR2 is FQGNSA. V trimming: 0 bases; J trimming: 7 bases; junction bases outside the gene matches: 8. The CDR3 covers 16 residues. In nucleotides, the CDR3 is TGTGCCAGCAGCTTAGCGACAGGGAAGGGAGGTGAAAAACTGTTTTTT. It encodes CASSLATGKGGEKLFF.

The CDR3 DNA is TGTGCCAGCAGGGTTGGACAGGGGATCTACGAGCAGTACTTC. Residues: CASRVGQGIYEQYF. The chain joins TRBV11-2 to TRBJ2-7; 9 nucleotides align to TRBD1. V lost 6 bases, J lost 3 bases, and 6 bases stayed unmatched. The CDR3 runs to 14 residues. From germline, CDR1 is SGHAT and CDR2 FQNNGV.

V and J are TRBV6-4 and TRBJ2-3, with 12 bases matching TRBD2. The germline gives CDR1 MRHNA, CDR2 SNTAGT. V was pared by 0 bases and J by 1 base, with 2 bases of the junction left unmatched. This CDR3 region has 17 residues. DNA of the CDR3: TGTGCCAGCAGTGACTCGTCTAGCGGGGGGGGCACAGATACGCAGTATTTT. Translation gives CASSDSSSGGGTDTQYF.

V is TRBV2 and J is TRBJ1-1; TRBD1 aligns across 8 bases. Germline V gene data show CDR1 as SNHLY and CDR2 as FYNNEI. The trim removed 3 bases at V and 10 bases at J, leaving 10 bases unmatched. This CDR3 is 14 amino acids long. CDR3 amino acids: CASSEPGQGIPAFF. CDR3 in DNA: TGTGCCAGCAGTGAGCCAGGACAGGGAATCCCAGCTTTCTTT.

The genes are TRBV4-1 and TRBJ2-1; tentatively, D is TRBD2 (7 bases). Trimming shortened V by 3 bases and J by 3 bases, and 15 bases separated the two germline ends. This CDR3 spans 16 amino acids. The V gene's germline CDR1 is MGHRA and CDR2 YSYEKL. This CDR3 reads CASSHLRGPYYNEQFF. CDR3 nucleotides: TGCGCCAGCAGCCACCTGCGGGGGCCTTACTACAATGAGCAGTTCTTC.

This chain uses TRBV5-1 with TRBJ2-1; D perhaps matches TRBD1 (6 bases). In germline, CDR1 is SGHRS, CDR2 YFSETQ. There are 14 residues in the CDR3. Trimming took 0 bases from V and 2 from J, leaving 6 bases between them. The CDR3 coding sequence is TGCGCCAGCAGCTTGGGGGGGCCCTACAATGAGCAGTTCTTC. This gives the protein CASSLGGPYNEQFF.

The genes are TRBV7-2 and TRBJ2-7; 9 bases line up with TRBD1. Germline V gene data show CDR1 as SGHTA and CDR2 as FQGNSA. CDR3 size: 15 residues. V gave up 5 bases and J gave up 6 bases; unmatched junction bases: 11. DNA of the CDR3: TGTGCCAGCAGCACCACCCCCGGGACAGGGTCCGAGCAGTACTTC. It translates to CASSTTPGTGSEQYF.

The chain employs TRBV5-8 and TRBJ2-2, with 13 bases fitting TRBD2. J lost 0 bases, V lost 4 bases, and 3 bases had no gene match. The CDR3 runs to 17 residues. The germline CDR1 and CDR2 sequences are SGHTS and YDEGEE. The CDR3 sequence is CASSDGLAGANTGELFF. The CDR3, as DNA: TGTGCCAGCAGCGATGGACTAGCGGGGGCGAACACCGGGGAGCTGTTTTTT. Full variable domain (outside the CDR3, taken from reference TRBV5-8 and TRBJ2-2): EAGVTQSPTHLIKTRGQQATLRCSPISGHTSVYWYQQALGLGLQFLLWYDEGEERNRGNFPPRFSGRQFPNYSSELNVNALELEDSALYLCASSDGLAGANTGELFFGEGSRLTVL.

V gene TRBV4-3 combines with J gene TRBJ1-2; D gene uncertain. From germline, CDR1 is LGHNA and CDR2 YSLEER. This CDR3 region has 17 residues. Trimming cost V 2 bases and J 6 bases, with 22 bases left between them. The CDR3 spells CASSQTLTERGVHGYTF. The CDR3 DNA reads TGCGCCAGCAGCCAAACCCTCACAGAACGCGGGGTTCATGGCTACACCTTC.

V and J are TRBV6-5 and TRBJ2-1, with 7 bases fitting TRBD2. With V trimmed by 4 bases and J by 5 bases, 8 bases remained unmatched. The CDR3 is 15 residues long. CDR1 and CDR2 from the germline V gene are MNHEY and SVGAGI. CDR3 residues: CASSSQTGGNNEQFF. The DNA for the CDR3 is TGTGCCAGCAGTTCCCAAACGGGGGGTAACAATGAGCAGTTCTTC.

The chain couples TRBV6-5 to TRBJ1-5; tentative D call: TRBD1 (5 bases). The V end was cut by 6 bases, the J end by 0 bases, with 12 bases between. Germline V gene data show CDR1 as MNHEY and CDR2 as SVGAGI. This CDR3 has 15 residues. The CDR3 nucleotides read TGTGCCAGCAGCCAGACAGAGTATAGCAATCAGCCCCAGCATTTT. This gives the protein CASSQTEYSNQPQHF.

The chain carries TRBV19 and TRBJ2-7, with TRBD1 matching 9 bases. The CDR3 runs to 15 residues. Germline trimming cut 5 bases from V and 5 bases from J; bases unmatched to any gene: 10. CDR1 and CDR2 (germline): LNHDA, SQIVND (reference sequence). This CDR3 reads CASSQTGTGNHEQYF. In nucleotides, the CDR3 is TGTGCCAGTAGTCAAACCGGGACAGGGAACCACGAGCAGTACTTC.

The genes are TRBV6-5 and TRBJ1-1; possibly TRBD1 for D (5 bases). CDR3 length equals 16 residues. Per germline, CDR1 MNHEY and CDR2 SVGAGI. Between the trimmed V and J ends, which lost 3 bases and 0 bases, there was a span of 14 bases. The CDR3 DNA sequence: TGTGCCAGCAGTTATTCCCAGGGTCGAATGAACACTGAAGCTTTCTTT. Translated: CASSYSQGRMNTEAFF.

The chain uses TRBV30 and TRBJ2-6; perhaps TRBD2 as D (5 bases). CDR1 and CDR2 (germline): GTSNPN, SVGIG (reference sequence). This CDR3 comprises 15 residues. V shed 3 bases and J shed 3 bases, with 12 bases lying between them. Here the CDR3 DNA reads TGTGCCTGGAGCCCCGGGGTGGTTGGGGCCAACGTCCTGACTTTC. Its protein product is CAWSPGVVGANVLTF.

This sequence joins TRBV11-2 and TRBJ1-1; unclear D gene. Germline V gene sequence: CDR1 SGHAT, CDR2 FQNNGV. Trimming cost V 5 bases and J 0 bases, with 16 bases left between them. The CDR3 is 16 residues long. CDR3 sequence reads: CASSQREGRMNTEAFF. The CDR3 coding sequence is TGTGCCAGCAGCCAGCGGGAGGGAAGGATGAACACTGAAGCTTTCTTT.

The V and J genes are TRBV18 and TRBJ2-7, with D hard to call. This CDR3 spans 13 amino acids. V was pared by 0 bases and J by 5 bases, with 8 bases between. Per germline, CDR1 KGHSH and CDR2 LQKENI. The CDR3 bases are TGTGCCAGCTCACCACCCCGCGGTGACGAGCAGTACTTC. Protein sequence: CASSPPRGDEQYF.

This chain links TRBV4-1 with TRBJ1-6; D not resolved. Trimming removed 0 bases from V and 7 bases from J, with 16 bases in between. The CDR3 contains 17 residues. CDR1 and CDR2 (germline): MGHRA, YSYEKL. The CDR3 nucleotides read TGCGCCAGCAGCCAAGACGAGGGTTCTCCCCCCAATTCACCCCTCCACTTT. Its protein is CASSQDEGSPPNSPLHF.

Only one count was recorded for this clone. This chain links TRBV7-8 with TRBJ1-4; D gene ambiguous. Germline CDR1 and CDR2: SGHVS and FQNEAQ. The CDR3 is made up of 11 amino acids. V dropped 1 base and J dropped 12 bases, with 6 bases sitting between them. The CDR3 is CASSLGEELFF. The CDR3 DNA sequence: TGTGCCAGCAGCTTAGGAGAGGAACTGTTTTTT.

The V call is TRBV7-2, the J call TRBJ1-4; 8 bases are a match to TRBD1. Germline assignment: CDR1 SGHTA and CDR2 FQGNSA. The CDR3 loop spans 16 amino acids. V lost 5 bases to trimming and J lost 2 bases; unmatched junction nucleotides: 7. DNA for the CDR3: TGTGCCAGCAGCAACGCCAGGGGGCGCACTAATGAAAAACTGTTTTTT. Its protein product is CASSNARGRTNEKLFF.

V and J are TRBV10-3 and TRBJ2-3; the D gene is possibly TRBD2 (6 bases). Germline V gene lookup returns CDR1 ENHRY and CDR2 SYGVKD. The CDR3 runs to 15 residues. Trimming removed 8 bases at V and 2 bases at J, with 17 bases between. As DNA, the CDR3 is TGTGCCATCGGGCGGGGCGGGGCCATCACAGATACGCAGTATTTT. Encoded protein: CAIGRGGAITDTQYF.

The chain recombines TRBV10-3 with TRBJ1-1; 9 bases are a match to TRBD1. V shed 6 bases, J shed 0 bases, and the junction held 5 bases outside the gene matches. The CDR3 extends over 15 amino acids. Germline-derived CDR1 and CDR2 are ENHRY and SYGVKD. The CDR3 is CAIRDRGVMNTEAFF. As DNA, the CDR3 is TGTGCCATCAGGGACAGGGGCGTCATGAACACTGAAGCTTTCTTT.

J is TRBJ2-5 and V is TRBV5-1; 10 nucleotides match TRBD1. The CDR3 totals 15 residues. Germline CDR1 is SGHRS and CDR2 is YFSETQ. V lost 4 bases, J lost 6 bases, and 9 bases stayed unmatched. CDR3 protein: CASSPGDRGLKTQYF. Written as DNA, the CDR3 is TGCGCCAGCAGCCCGGGGGACAGGGGACTGAAGACCCAGTACTTC.

The genes are TRBV28 and TRBJ1-5, with D perhaps TRBD1 (5 bases). The CDR3 is made up of 15 amino acids. Germline values: CDR1 MDHEN, CDR2 SYDVKM. Trimming stripped 4 bases from V and 5 bases from J, with 15 bases between. The CDR3 sequence is CASSWGGLGDQPQHF. CDR3 DNA: TGTGCCAGCAGTTGGGGAGGGTTGGGGGATCAGCCCCAGCATTTT.

This rearrangement joins TRBV7-2 to TRBJ2-5, with 11 positions matching TRBD2. The CDR3 length is 15 residues. Trimming cost V 4 bases and J 7 bases; bases outside gene matches: 8. Germline CDR1 SGHTA, CDR2 FQGNSA. The CDR3 loop reads CASSSSSGGAGTQYF. In nucleotides, the CDR3 is TGTGCCAGCAGCTCGAGTAGCGGGGGGGCCGGGACCCAGTACTTC.

This chain joins TRBV27 and TRBJ2-2, with D perhaps matching TRBD1 (6 bases). Germline V CDR1 and CDR2: MNHEY, SMNVEV (reference sequence). V shed 3 bases and J shed 3 bases, with 14 bases lying between them. This CDR3 comprises 16 residues. This CDR3 is CASSFTGLGHTGELFF. The CDR3 nucleotides are TGTGCCAGCAGTTTCACAGGGTTAGGGCACACCGGGGAGCTGTTTTTT.

The chain employs TRBV4-3 and TRBJ1-1; no firm D call. CDR1 is LGHNA and CDR2 is YSLEER in the germline V gene. V lost 5 bases and J lost 8, with 15 bases in between. This CDR3 is built from 13 residues. For the CDR3, the DNA is TGCGCCAGCAGCACAAGGGCGGGAACAGAAGCTTTCTTT. Translation: CASSTRAGTEAFF.

The V and J genes are TRBV11-2 and TRBJ2-7, with 8 positions matching TRBD2. The CDR3 sequence is 15 residues long. Germline V CDR1 and CDR2: SGHAT, FQNNGV. V lost 7 bases to trimming and J lost 0 bases; unmatched junction nucleotides: 8. CDR3 sequence (DNA): TGTGCCAGCACCCAACGGGGGGGGCACTCCTACGAGCAGTACTTC. It specifies CASTQRGGHSYEQYF.

This clone appeared once. The rearrangement uses TRBV6-6 and TRBJ1-5; D is unclear. Trimming took 0 bases from V and 3 from J, leaving 9 bases between them. Germline CDR1 and CDR2: MNHNY and SVGAGI (reference sequence). The CDR3 has 15 residues. CDR3 in DNA: TGTGCCAGCAGTTACTCGGCCCAGGTCAATCAGCCCCAGCATTTT. Translated: CASSYSAQVNQPQHF.

The J gene is TRBJ2-7, the V gene TRBV6-6; TRBD1 is a possible D gene (5 bases). The length of the CDR3 is 16 residues. The germline V gene encodes CDR1 MNHNY and CDR2 SVGAGI (reference sequence). The V gene lost 0 bases and the J gene lost 4 bases, with 16 bases spanning the gap. The CDR3 sequence is CASSYSSAGSRYEQYF. The CDR3 bases are TGTGCCAGCAGTTACTCGTCCGCAGGGTCCCGATACGAGCAGTACTTC.